This T cell receptor beta chain was retrieved from a study of blood T cells in healthy people across ages (dated by TCRdb to between 2014 and 2016). For context, the study as a whole: In model experiments, roughly one uniquely barcoded TCR beta cDNA molecule per two T cells was captured by template switching. The donors were divided into four age groups: young (average around 16 years), middle-aged (about 40), aged (around 67) and long-lived (about 80). To avoid experimental bias, donors of different ages were spread randomly across the sequencing lanes. Age-related changes in TCR beta repertoire diversity were measured in the study by deep sequencing normalized with unique cDNA molecular identifiers. For two donors (one aged 18 to 29 and one aged 80 or older), the study analyzed two additional independent replicas of 1 million unique cDNA reads from the same blood draw.

About this clonotype itself: Its antigen remains unidentified. One base away there is no much larger clone; base qualities are not given.

Libraries were built with 5' RACE. Sequencing was carried out with an Illumina HiSeq 2500. The second PCR ran for about 7 to 11 cycles and used a J-beta primer mix along with a sample-barcoded 5' primer. A template-switch 5' adaptor carrying 12 random nucleotides introduced a unique molecular identifier onto each TCR beta cDNA molecule. Each sample yielded at least 2.5 million CDR3-containing paired-end reads. The Mint cDNA synthesis kit, primed by a TRBC-specific oligonucleotide, was used to synthesize first-strand cDNA from all RNA. After uracil-DNA glycosylase treatment, a first 18-cycle PCR used universal primers M1SS and BC2_uni_R on all cDNA. On the study's bioinformatics: Each sample was normalized by randomly selecting 1 million high-quality reads, each carrying a distinct molecular identifier. Instead of being binned into consensus sequences, reads that shared molecular identifiers were thrown out. CDR3 identification, clonotype clustering and error correction used MiTCR with a Q25 quality threshold and the strictest error-elimination algorithm. Lower-bound total TCR beta diversity was estimated with a nonparametric unseen species model using Euler transformation. TCRdb handled the public reads itself, with Q25 trimming in fastp and clone calling in MiXCR, and kept productive beta chains. Rows with a matching CDR3 protein are joined into one entry that keeps the most common DNA and genes. V and J calls and clone size were set by TCRdb, not the authors. The sample includes 650,000 to 950,000 distinct CDR3 sequences, with around 45% observed a single time. The top ten clones comprise around 21% of the sample.

Donors were roughly 40 systemically healthy Caucasian individuals from Russia aged roughly 6 to 95 years. Roughly 9.5 milliliters of peripheral blood were drawn from each donor into EDTA-treated Vacutainer tubes. Ficoll-Paque density-gradient centrifugation was used to isolate PBMCs, with at least 6.5 million per sample. Trizol reagent was used to extract total RNA from the PBMCs, yielding at least 5.5 micrograms per sample. The percentages of naive CD45RAhigh/CD27high T cells were determined by flow cytometry on a PBMC aliquot from every donor. Paper-wide results and their limitations: As age increased, observed TCR beta diversity per million T cells dropped in a roughly linear way, and a significant reduction was already evident by age 40. The percentage of naive T cells measured by flow cytometry correlated strongly with observed TCR beta diversity. Estimates of total diversity based on one million sequenced T cells were regarded as lower bounds and as underestimates. The long-lived group showed more naive CD4+ T cells, fewer expanded clones and increased TCR diversity than the aged group, suggesting age selection. Since profiling was done on bulk unsorted PBMCs, naive and antigen-experienced compartments could not be conclusively compared. Donor CMV infection status was unknown, potentially confounding age-related changes in expanded clonotypes.

The source material was blood. This receptor was taken from a man aged 55 to 69 in good health.

CDR3 reads: CSAPHRGGTDTQYF. At the DNA level, the sequence is TGCAGTGCTCCACACAGGGGAGGGACAGATACGCAGTATTTT. The V and J segments used are TRBV20-1 and TRBJ2-3, with the D segment possibly TRBD1 or TRBD2, each aligning over 7 bases. The CDR3 spans 14 residues, from the cysteine through the phenylalanine. The kept DNA is CDR3 alone, 42 bases in frame from the first base. V drops 5 bases and J drops 3 bases, leaving 15 bases in between. The CDR1 and CDR2 encoded by the germline V gene (reference sequence) are DFQATT and SNEGSKA.